One sample yielded the 6 T cell receptor beta chains listed below, sequenced in a study of graft-versus-host responses after intestinal transplantation. Which antigens these TCRs recognize remains unknown. The table came from immunoSEQ multiplex PCR; TCRdb's copy has only in-frame clones and leaves some out. The sample shows tens of thousands of clones, roughly 91% of them seen only once. The source material was unstimulated CD8+ T cells sorted from spleen or lymph node cells, sampled before intestinal transplant. The source of these receptors is a human donor who received an intestinal transplant.

The J gene is TRBJ1-1, the V gene TRBV7-9; 9 bases align to TRBD1. In germline, CDR1 is SEHNR, CDR2 FQNEAQ (reference sequence). V shed 5 bases, J shed 1 base, and the junction held 8 bases outside the gene matches. The CDR3 totals 16 residues. DNA of the CDR3: TGTGCCAGCAGCCCACAGGGGGCCATTGGGAACACTGAAGCTTTCTTT. Translation gives CASSPQGAIGNTEAFF.

This clone was detected once. This chain joins TRBV4-1 and TRBJ2-7; a weak D match, TRBD1 (6 bases). Trimming shortened V by 4 bases and J by 5 bases, and 12 bases separated the two germline ends. This CDR3 has 13 amino acids. CDR1 is MGHRA and CDR2 is YSYEKL in the germline V gene. Written as DNA, the CDR3 is TGCGCCAGCAGCCTTACAGGGATCCACGAGCAGTACTTC. Amino acids: CASSLTGIHEQYF.

Only a few counts were recorded for this clone. The CDR3 DNA is TGCGCCAGCAGCCGCATCGGGACAGGCACTGAAGCTTTCTTT. Translation gives CASSRIGTGTEAFF. The rearrangement links TRBV4-1 to TRBJ1-1; 8 nucleotides line up with TRBD1. CDR3 length: 14 residues. Germline CDR1 and CDR2: MGHRA and YSYEKL. With V trimmed by 4 bases and J by 4 bases, 5 bases remained unmatched.

This chain connects TRBV29-1 to TRBJ1-1, with D perhaps matching TRBD1 (6 bases). With 7 bases removed from V and 0 bases from J, the gap between germline ends came to 15 bases. The CDR3 is 14 amino acids. From germline, CDR1 is SQVTM and CDR2 ANQGSEA. This CDR3 reads CSAGGATMNTEAFF. CDR3 DNA sequence: TGCAGCGCGGGGGGGGCCACAATGAACACTGAAGCTTTCTTT.

This chain uses TRBV6-6 with TRBJ2-6; D is unclear. The CDR3 is made up of 14 amino acids. Germline V gives CDR1 MNHNY, CDR2 SVGAGI (reference sequence). Trimming removed 8 bases at V and 4 bases at J, with 12 bases between. CDR3 sequence reads: CASGQVYGANVLTF. The CDR3 region has the DNA TGTGCCAGCGGTCAGGTGTACGGGGCCAACGTCCTGACTTTC.

The chain recombines TRBV4-1 with TRBJ2-7; D call uncertain. The V end was cut by 0 bases, the J end by 2 bases, with 11 bases between. The CDR3 contains 15 residues. Germline V lookup: CDR1 MGHRA, CDR2 YSYEKL. The CDR3 here is CASSQEPGGPYEQYF. CDR3 nucleotide sequence: TGCGCCAGCAGCCAAGAACCGGGTGGCCCCTACGAGCAGTACTTC.